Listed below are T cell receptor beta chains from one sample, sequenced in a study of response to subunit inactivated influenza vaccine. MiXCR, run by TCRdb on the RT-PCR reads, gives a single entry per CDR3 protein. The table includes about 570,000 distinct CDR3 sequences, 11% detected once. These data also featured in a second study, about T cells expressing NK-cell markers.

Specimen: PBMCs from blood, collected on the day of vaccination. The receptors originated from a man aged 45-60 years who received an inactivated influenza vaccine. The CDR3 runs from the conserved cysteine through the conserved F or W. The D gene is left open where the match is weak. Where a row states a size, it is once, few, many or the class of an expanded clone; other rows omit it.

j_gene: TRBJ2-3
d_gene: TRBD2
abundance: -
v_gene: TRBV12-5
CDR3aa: CASGPSGRGADTQYF
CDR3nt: TGTGCTAGTGGCCCGAGCGGGAGAGGGGCAGATACGCAGTATTTT

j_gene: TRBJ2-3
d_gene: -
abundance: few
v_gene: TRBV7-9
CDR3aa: CASRPERTDTQYF
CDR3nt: TGTGCCAGCAGGCCGGAGCGCACAGATACGCAGTATTTT

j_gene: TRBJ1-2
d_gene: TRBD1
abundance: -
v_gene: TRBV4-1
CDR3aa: CASSQGQGMDYGYTF
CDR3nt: TGCGCCAGCAGCCAAGGACAGGGGATGGACTATGGCTACACCTTC

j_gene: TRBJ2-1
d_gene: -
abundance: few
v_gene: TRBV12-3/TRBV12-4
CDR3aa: CASRLDSSSEQFF
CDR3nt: TGTGCCAGCAGGTTGGACTCCAGCAGTGAGCAGTTCTTC

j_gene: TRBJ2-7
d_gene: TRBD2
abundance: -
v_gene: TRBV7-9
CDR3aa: CASSLRTSGTGGHEQYF
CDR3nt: TGTGCCAGCAGCTTACGGACTAGCGGGACTGGAGGTCACGAGCAGTACTTC

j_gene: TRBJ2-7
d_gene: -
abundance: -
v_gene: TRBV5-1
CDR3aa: CASSNSGTSSEQYF
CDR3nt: TGCGCCAGCAGCAATTCCGGGACTTCAAGCGAGCAGTACTTC

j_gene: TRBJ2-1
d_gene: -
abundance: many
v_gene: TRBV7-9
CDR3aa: CASRPPSYNEQFF
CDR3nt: TGTGCCAGCAGACCCCCCTCCTACAATGAGCAGTTCTTC

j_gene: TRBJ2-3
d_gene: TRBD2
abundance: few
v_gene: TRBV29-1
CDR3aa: CSVEDLYSSGGVDTQYF
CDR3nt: TGCAGCGTTGAAGATTTGTATTCTAGCGGGGGGGTGGATACGCAGTATTTT

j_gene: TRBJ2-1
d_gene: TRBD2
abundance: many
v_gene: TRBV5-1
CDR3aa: CASSSGLAGEDLFF
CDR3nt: TGCGCCAGCAGCTCAGGACTAGCGGGAGAAGACTTGTTCTTC

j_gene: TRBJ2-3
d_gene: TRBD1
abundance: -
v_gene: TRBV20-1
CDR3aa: CSARDRNRGPTDTQYF
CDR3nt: TGCAGTGCTAGAGACCGCAACAGGGGGCCTACAGATACGCAGTATTTT

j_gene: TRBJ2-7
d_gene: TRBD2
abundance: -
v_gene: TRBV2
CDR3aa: CASTELAGGPGEQYF
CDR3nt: TGTGCCAGCACAGAACTAGCGGGGGGGCCTGGGGAGCAGTACTTC

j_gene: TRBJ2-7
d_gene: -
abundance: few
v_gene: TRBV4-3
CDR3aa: CASSQALVTEGYEQYF
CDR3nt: TGCGCCAGCAGCCAAGCCCTCGTGACAGAGGGCTACGAGCAGTACTTC

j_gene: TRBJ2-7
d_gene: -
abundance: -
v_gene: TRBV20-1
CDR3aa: CSAREPPGQGPYEQYF
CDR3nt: TGCAGTGCTAGAGAACCCCCAGGGCAGGGTCCCTACGAGCAGTACTTC

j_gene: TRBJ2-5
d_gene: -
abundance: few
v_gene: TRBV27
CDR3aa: CASSLFSGRETQYF
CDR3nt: TGTGCCAGCAGTTTATTCAGCGGGCGGGAGACCCAGTACTTC

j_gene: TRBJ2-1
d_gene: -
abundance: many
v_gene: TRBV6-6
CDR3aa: CASSYTTGNEQFF
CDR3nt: TGTGCCAGCAGTTACACCACAGGGAATGAGCAGTTCTTC

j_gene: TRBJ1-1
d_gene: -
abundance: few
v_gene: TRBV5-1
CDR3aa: CASSLSVGGNTEAFF
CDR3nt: TGCGCCAGCAGCTTGTCCGTCGGGGGGAACACTGAAGCTTTCTTT

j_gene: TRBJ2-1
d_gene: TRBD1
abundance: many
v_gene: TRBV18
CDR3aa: CASSPPAGGSYNEQFF
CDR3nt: TGTGCCAGCTCACCCCCCGCAGGGGGCTCTTACAATGAGCAGTTCTTC

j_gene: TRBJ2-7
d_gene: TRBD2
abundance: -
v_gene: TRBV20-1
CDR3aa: CSAKSGSIYEQYF
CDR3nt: TGCAGTGCCAAAAGCGGGAGCATCTACGAGCAGTACTTC

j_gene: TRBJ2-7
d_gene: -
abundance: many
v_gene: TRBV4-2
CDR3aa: CASSQAGYEQYF
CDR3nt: TGTGCCAGCAGCCAAGCGGGTTACGAGCAGTACTTC

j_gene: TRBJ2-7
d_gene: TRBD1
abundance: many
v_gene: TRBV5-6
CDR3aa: CASSLRATGTGYPYF
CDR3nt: TGTGCCAGCAGCTTGAGGGCCACCGGGACAGGGTACCCTTACTTC

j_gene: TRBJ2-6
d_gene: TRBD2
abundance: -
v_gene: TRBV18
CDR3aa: CASSPRFSGDSGANVLTF
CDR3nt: TGTGCCAGCTCACCACGGTTTAGCGGGGACTCTGGGGCCAACGTCCTGACTTTC

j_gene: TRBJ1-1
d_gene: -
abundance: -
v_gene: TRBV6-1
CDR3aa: CASSEVYVGGNTEAFF
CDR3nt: TGTGCCAGCAGTGAGGTTTATGTCGGGGGTAATACTGAAGCTTTCTTT

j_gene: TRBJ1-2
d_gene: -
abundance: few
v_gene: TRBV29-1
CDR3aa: CSVVQTYGYTF
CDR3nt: TGCAGCGTTGTACAGACCTATGGCTACACCTTC

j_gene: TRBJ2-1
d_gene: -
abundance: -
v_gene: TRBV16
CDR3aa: CARSQVQGLSSYNEQFF
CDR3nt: TGTGCCAGAAGCCAGGTCCAGGGGTTAAGCTCCTACAATGAGCAGTTCTTC

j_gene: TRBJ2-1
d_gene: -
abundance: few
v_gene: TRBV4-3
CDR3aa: CASIKDRGSEQFF
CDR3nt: TGCGCCAGCATAAAAGATCGGGGGTCTGAGCAGTTCTTC

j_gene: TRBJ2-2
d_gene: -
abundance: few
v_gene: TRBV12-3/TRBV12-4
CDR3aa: CASSSRTAYTGELFF
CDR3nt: TGTGCCAGCAGCTCAAGGACAGCGTACACCGGGGAGCTGTTTTTT

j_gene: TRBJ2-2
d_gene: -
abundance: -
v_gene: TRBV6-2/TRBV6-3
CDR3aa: CASSYRAVTNTGELFF
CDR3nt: TGTGCCAGCAGTTACCGGGCGGTAACGAACACCGGGGAGCTGTTTTTT

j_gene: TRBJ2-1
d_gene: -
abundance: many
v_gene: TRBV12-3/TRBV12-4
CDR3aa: CASTKDGSFYNEQFF
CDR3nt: TGTGCCAGCACTAAGGACGGAAGTTTTTACAATGAGCAGTTCTTC

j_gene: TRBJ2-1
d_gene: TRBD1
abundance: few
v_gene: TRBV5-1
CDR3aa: CASSPRGFDYNEQFF
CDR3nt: TGCGCCAGCAGCCCCAGGGGGTTTGACTACAATGAGCAGTTCTTC

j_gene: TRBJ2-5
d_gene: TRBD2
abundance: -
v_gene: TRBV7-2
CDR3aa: CASTIALGLAGQETQYF
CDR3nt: TGTGCCAGCACAATAGCCCTCGGACTAGCGGGTCAAGAGACCCAGTACTTC

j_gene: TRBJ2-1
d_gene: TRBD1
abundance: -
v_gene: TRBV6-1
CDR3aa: CASSPGPAGGNEQFF
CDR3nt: TGTGCCAGCAGTCCAGGACCCGCAGGGGGCAATGAGCAGTTCTTC

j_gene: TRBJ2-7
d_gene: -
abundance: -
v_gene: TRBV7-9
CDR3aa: CASSLVGRLAYEQYF
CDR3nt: TGTGCCAGCAGCTTAGTTGGCAGGCTGGCCTACGAGCAGTACTTC